This T cell receptor (beta chain) was obtained from a study of control samples from healthy donors and cancer patients. Germline CDR1 and CDR2: LGHDT and YNNKEL (reference sequence). V was pared by 1 base and J by 10 bases, with 9 bases of the junction left unmatched. This CDR3 contains 15 residues. Generated by immunoSEQ multiplex PCR, the TCRdb table keeps only in-frame clones and is missing some. The table has more than 95,000 clones, around 92% seen once; the top ten hold around 0.52%. The chain couples TRBV3-1 (or the pseudogene TRBV3-2) to TRBJ2-1; TRBD2 aligns across 8 bases. The receptor comes from a man aged 80 or over with head and neck cancer. The sequenced sample was PBMCs. CDR3 sequence (DNA): TGTGCCAGCAGCCAAGTAGTCGGGGCTAGCGGGGAGCAGTTCTTC. It yields the protein CASSQVVGASGEQFF.